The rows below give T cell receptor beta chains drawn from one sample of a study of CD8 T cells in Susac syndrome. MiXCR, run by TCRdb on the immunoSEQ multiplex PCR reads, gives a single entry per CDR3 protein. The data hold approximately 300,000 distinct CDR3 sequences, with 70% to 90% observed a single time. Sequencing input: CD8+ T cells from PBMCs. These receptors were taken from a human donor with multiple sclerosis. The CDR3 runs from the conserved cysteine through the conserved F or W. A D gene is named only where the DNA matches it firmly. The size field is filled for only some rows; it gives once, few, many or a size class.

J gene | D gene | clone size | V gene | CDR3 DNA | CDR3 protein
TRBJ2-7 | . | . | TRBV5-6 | TGTGCCAGCAGCCAGGGACTCTCCCTCTACGAGCAGTACTTC | CASSQGLSLYEQYF
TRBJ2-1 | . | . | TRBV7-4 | TGTGCCAGCAGCTTATTCCCATACAATGAGCAGTTCTTC | CASSLFPYNEQFF
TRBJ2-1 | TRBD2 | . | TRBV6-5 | TGTGCCAGCAGTGCCCCTAGCGGGGGATACAATGAGCAGTTCTTC | CASSAPSGGYNEQFF
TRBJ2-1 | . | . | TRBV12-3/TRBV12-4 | TGTGCCAGCAGGCTAAATATCGTTGAGCAGTTCTTC | CASRLNIVEQFF
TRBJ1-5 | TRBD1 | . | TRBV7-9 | TGTGCCAGCAGCTTCGGACAGGGGGCGAATAGCAATCAGCCCCAGCATTTT | CASSFGQGANSNQPQHF
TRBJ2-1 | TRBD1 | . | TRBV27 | TGTGCCAGCGGATACCCCATTCGACAGGGCGTACACAATGAGCAGTTCTTC | CASGYPIRQGVHNEQFF
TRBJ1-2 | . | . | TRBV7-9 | TGTGCCAGCAGCTTCAGTATTAGTTACGATGGCTACACCTTC | CASSFSISYDGYTF
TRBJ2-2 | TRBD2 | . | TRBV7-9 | TGTGCCAGCAGCGCCGGGACTAGCGGGCCCGGGGAGCTGTTTTTT | CASSAGTSGPGELFF
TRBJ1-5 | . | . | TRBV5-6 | TGTGCCAGCAGCTGGCGCCGTGGGAGCGGCAATCAGCCCCAGCATTTT | CASSWRRGSGNQPQHF
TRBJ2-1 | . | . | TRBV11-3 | TGTGCCAGCAGCCTTTGGTCCCAGAGCGGGGAGCAGTTCTTC | CASSLWSQSGEQFF
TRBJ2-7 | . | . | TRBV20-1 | TGCAGTGCTAGGCCCAAAGGGGCTTCGGATTACGAGCAGTACTTC | CSARPKGASDYEQYF
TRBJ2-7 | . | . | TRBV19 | TGTGCCAGTAGTGCAGGCTTGGGACCCTACGAGCAGTACTTC | CASSAGLGPYEQYF
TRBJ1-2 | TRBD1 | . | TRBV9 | TGTGCCAGCAGCCCCCGACCGACAGGGATCTATGGCTACACCTTC | CASSPRPTGIYGYTF
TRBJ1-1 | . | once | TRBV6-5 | TGTGCCAGCAGTTACAAGGGGACGACAAGTACTGAAGCTTTCTTT | CASSYKGTTSTEAFF
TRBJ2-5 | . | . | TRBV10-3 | TGTGCCATCAGTGACAGGACAGTCCAAGAGACCCAGTACTTC | CAISDRTVQETQYF
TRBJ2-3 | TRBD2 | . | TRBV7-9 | TGTGCCAGCAGCTTGGGGACTAGCGGGAACACAGATACGCAGTATTTT | CASSLGTSGNTDTQYF
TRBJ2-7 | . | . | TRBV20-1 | TGCAGTGCGACCCACTGGGGCTCCGGTCTTTACGAGCAGTACTTC | CSATHWGSGLYEQYF
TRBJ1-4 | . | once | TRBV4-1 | TGCGCCAGCAGCCAAGAAAGGGGCCCCTCTAATGAAAAACTGTTTTTT | CASSQERGPSNEKLFF
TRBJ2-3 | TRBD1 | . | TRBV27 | TGTGCCAGCAGTTTCATAGGGGGCGGCACAGATACGCAGTATTTT | CASSFIGGGTDTQYF
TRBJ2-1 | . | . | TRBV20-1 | TGCAGTGCCACCGGGACACACAATGAGCAGTTCTTC | CSATGTHNEQFF
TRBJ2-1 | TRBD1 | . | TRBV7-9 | TGTGCCAGCAACCCGGGACAGGGGAAAAATGAGCAGTTCTTC | CASNPGQGKNEQFF
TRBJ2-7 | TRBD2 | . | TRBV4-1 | TGCGCCAGCAGCCAAGTATCTAGCGGGGTCCACGAGCAGTACTTC | CASSQVSSGVHEQYF